This is a list of T cell receptor beta chains from one sample in a study of Ad26.COV2.S vaccination and SARS-CoV-2 variants. Profiling relied on immunoSEQ multiplex PCR, and the TCRdb table lists in-frame clones only, not all of them. This table has more than 300,000 clones, about 82% appearing once. The starting material was peripheral blood, obtained in a trial of Ad26.COV2.S vaccine versus placebo. The receptor set was obtained from a person aged 18 to 65 who received the Ad26.COV2.S COVID-19 vaccine or a placebo. CDR3s include the opening cysteine and the closing phenylalanine or tryptophan. A D gene is named only where the DNA matches it firmly. Clone size is given for some rows only: seen once, a few or many times, or a class if the clone is expanded.

DNA: TGTGCCAGCAGAAGCGGAGGAGGGCGGGGCGGCTACACCTTC
CDR3: CASRSGGGRGGYTF
D: NA
V: TRBV6-5
J: TRBJ1-2
size: NA

DNA: TGTGCCAGCAGCTTAACCGCGACAGGGTTCACAGATACGCAGTATTTT
CDR3: CASSLTATGFTDTQYF
D: TRBD1
V: TRBV7-3
J: TRBJ2-3
size: NA

DNA: TGTGCCAGCACCCCCGAAGGGGGGCCCTACAATGAGCAGTTCTTC
CDR3: CASTPEGGPYNEQFF
D: NA
V: TRBV2
J: TRBJ2-1
size: NA

DNA: TGTGCCAGCAGCCTTTGCTGGGGGGTTTACGAGCAGTACTTC
CDR3: CASSLCWGVYEQYF
D: NA
V: TRBV5-4
J: TRBJ2-7
size: NA

DNA: TGTGCCAGCTCACTCGACGGCGGGGTGGGAGAGACCCAGTACTTC
CDR3: CASSLDGGVGETQYF
D: NA
V: TRBV18
J: TRBJ2-5
size: NA

DNA: TGTGCCAGCAGTGACCCGTTGGGACAGGGCTCCTACAATGAGCAGTTCTTC
CDR3: CASSDPLGQGSYNEQFF
D: TRBD1
V: TRBV25-1
J: TRBJ2-1
size: NA

DNA: TGTGCCAGCACCCTGGGGGGACAGGGGAACACCGGGGAGCTGTTTTTT
CDR3: CASTLGGQGNTGELFF
D: TRBD1
V: TRBV2
J: TRBJ2-2
size: NA

DNA: TGTGCTAGTGGTTTTATAGGGGAGGGGTACAATGAGCAGTTCTTC
CDR3: CASGFIGEGYNEQFF
D: TRBD2
V: TRBV12-5
J: TRBJ2-1
size: NA

DNA: TGTGCCAGCAGCTCACTAGTAGAGGGTATCCAAGAGACCCAGTACTTC
CDR3: CASSSLVEGIQETQYF
D: NA
V: TRBV11-3
J: TRBJ2-5
size: NA

DNA: TGTGCCAGCAACCGCAGGGGGTACGGGGGCTACACCTTC
CDR3: CASNRRGYGGYTF
D: TRBD1
V: TRBV6-5
J: TRBJ1-2
size: NA

DNA: TGTGCCAGCGCCGGCAAAATTGAAGCTTTCTTT
CDR3: CASAGKIEAFF
D: NA
V: TRBV6-5
J: TRBJ1-1
size: few

DNA: TGCAGCGTTGCTGGGGTTGGAAACACCATATATTTT
CDR3: CSVAGVGNTIYF
D: NA
V: TRBV29-1
J: TRBJ1-3
size: NA

DNA: TGTGCCAGCAGCACCGACCAAGGTCCGACCGGGGAGCTGTTTTTT
CDR3: CASSTDQGPTGELFF
D: NA
V: TRBV5-4
J: TRBJ2-2
size: NA

DNA: TGTGCCAGCAGCACCCGACAGGGGAAAAGCTCTGGGGCCAACGTCCTGACTTTC
CDR3: CASSTRQGKSSGANVLTF
D: TRBD1
V: TRBV9
J: TRBJ2-6
size: NA

DNA: TGTGCCAGCAGTTACTCGGGCAGGGAACTCTATGGCTACACCTTC
CDR3: CASSYSGRELYGYTF
D: NA
V: TRBV6-5
J: TRBJ1-2
size: NA

DNA: TGTGCCAGCAGCCCCCGCCGAAGAGACACTGAAGCTTTCTTT
CDR3: CASSPRRRDTEAFF
D: NA
V: TRBV28
J: TRBJ1-1
size: NA

DNA: TGTGCCAGCAGTTTATCGGGACAGGGGGCTGGGAATGAGCAGTTCTTC
CDR3: CASSLSGQGAGNEQFF
D: TRBD1
V: TRBV27
J: TRBJ2-1
size: NA

DNA: TGTGCCAGCAGCGTAGCTGCCGGGACGTCAAACACCATATATTTT
CDR3: CASSVAAGTSNTIYF
D: NA
V: TRBV9
J: TRBJ1-3
size: many

DNA: TGTGCCAGCAGCTTGGACAGGGGGTTTCTATCTGGGGCCAACGTCCTGACTTTC
CDR3: CASSLDRGFLSGANVLTF
D: TRBD1
V: TRBV5-4
J: TRBJ2-6
size: NA

DNA: TGTGCCAGCAGTTTGCTTCCGGGGAGCCACGAGCAGTACTTC
CDR3: CASSLLPGSHEQYF
D: NA
V: TRBV27
J: TRBJ2-7
size: NA

DNA: TGTGCCAGCAGCCAATATAACCCCGGGGAGCTGTTTTTT
CDR3: CASSQYNPGELFF
D: NA
V: TRBV3-1/TRBV3-2
J: TRBJ2-2
size: NA

DNA: TGCAGCGTTGACGGGACAGGGGATGAAAAACTGTTTTTT
CDR3: CSVDGTGDEKLFF
D: TRBD1
V: TRBV29-1
J: TRBJ1-4
size: NA

DNA: TGTGCCAGCAGTTGGCTCAGGGGACCTCCCTACAATGAGCAGTTCTTC
CDR3: CASSWLRGPPYNEQFF
D: NA
V: TRBV27
J: TRBJ2-1
size: NA

DNA: TGCGCCAGCGGGAGGGTCCCTGAGGATTACGAGCAGTACTTC
CDR3: CASGRVPEDYEQYF
D: TRBD2
V: TRBV5-1
J: TRBJ2-7
size: few

DNA: TGCGCCAGCAGCTCCCAAGGGAACTACGAGCAGTACTTC
CDR3: CASSSQGNYEQYF
D: NA
V: TRBV5-1
J: TRBJ2-7
size: NA

DNA: TGTGCCAGCAGTTTGGACAGGGGAGATAATTCACCCCTCCACTTT
CDR3: CASSLDRGDNSPLHF
D: TRBD1
V: TRBV6-5
J: TRBJ1-6
size: once

DNA: TGTGCCAGCAGCAAACCGGGACAGGGCTTCAACGAGCAGTACTTC
CDR3: CASSKPGQGFNEQYF
D: TRBD1
V: TRBV5-4
J: TRBJ2-7
size: NA

DNA: TGTGCCAGCAGTTTGGAGGCGAGCTCCTACAATGAGCAGTTCTTC
CDR3: CASSLEASSYNEQFF
D: NA
V: TRBV27
J: TRBJ2-1
size: NA

DNA: TGTGCCAGTAGTATAGGTGCGGTATCCAAAAACATTCAGTACTTC
CDR3: CASSIGAVSKNIQYF
D: NA
V: TRBV19
J: TRBJ2-4
size: NA

DNA: TGTGCCAGCAGCCCGGGGGACTCCGGCATCGGGGAGCTGTTTTTT
CDR3: CASSPGDSGIGELFF
D: NA
V: TRBV7-8
J: TRBJ2-2
size: NA

DNA: TGTGCCAGCAGCTTAGGGGAGTATACGCAGTATTTT
CDR3: CASSLGEYTQYF
D: NA
V: TRBV7-9
J: TRBJ2-3
size: NA

DNA: TGTGCCAGCAGTGAGAACCAGGACCACGAGCAGTACTTC
CDR3: CASSENQDHEQYF
D: NA
V: TRBV6-1
J: TRBJ2-7
size: few

DNA: TGTGCCAGCAGTCGAATCGGCGGGACTAGCGAAGAGACCCAGTACTTC
CDR3: CASSRIGGTSEETQYF
D: TRBD2
V: TRBV5-4
J: TRBJ2-5
size: NA

DNA: TGCGCCAGCAGCTTCGACGGACAGGGCTACAATGAGCAGTTCTTC
CDR3: CASSFDGQGYNEQFF
D: TRBD1
V: TRBV5-1
J: TRBJ2-1
size: NA

DNA: TGTTCGGAGAGCGGGGCAGTGAGCACAGATACGCAGTATTTT
CDR3: CSESGAVSTDTQYF
D: TRBD2
V: TRBV7-9
J: TRBJ2-3
size: once

DNA: TGTGCCAGCAGTTTTTCCGTGAGCGGGGCCGCTCATTTC
CDR3: CASSFSVSGAAHF
D: TRBD2
V: TRBV27
J: TRBJ2-7
size: few

DNA: TGTGCCAGCAGCCAAAATACACGCTCCTACAATGAGCAGTTCTTC
CDR3: CASSQNTRSYNEQFF
D: NA
V: TRBV16
J: TRBJ2-1
size: few

DNA: TGTGCCAGCAGTTCTACGGAGTCATATTCACCCCTCCACTTT
CDR3: CASSSTESYSPLHF
D: NA
V: TRBV28
J: TRBJ1-6
size: NA

DNA: TGTGCCAGCAGCCGAACAGCGGCGGGGCAAGAGACCCAGTACTTC
CDR3: CASSRTAAGQETQYF
D: NA
V: TRBV6-5
J: TRBJ2-5
size: few

DNA: TGTGCCAGCAGCCAAGATCTTGGGACAGGGATTCAGTACTTC
CDR3: CASSQDLGTGIQYF
D: TRBD1
V: TRBV4-2
J: TRBJ2-5
size: NA

DNA: TGTGCCAGCAGCCAAGGGCAGGGCCTTAGATCCTACAATGAGCAGTTCTTC
CDR3: CASSQGQGLRSYNEQFF
D: NA
V: TRBV14
J: TRBJ2-1
size: NA

DNA: TGTGCCAGCAGCTCTTCCGGGACAGGGGTCTACGAGCAGTACTTC
CDR3: CASSSSGTGVYEQYF
D: TRBD1
V: TRBV7-6
J: TRBJ2-7
size: NA

DNA: TGTGCCAGTAGTACGCAACAGGGCTACGAGCAGTACTTC
CDR3: CASSTQQGYEQYF
D: NA
V: TRBV19
J: TRBJ2-7
size: NA

DNA: TGTGCCAGCAGTTTAAGGGGGGTGGCCGGGGAGCTGTTTTTT
CDR3: CASSLRGVAGELFF
D: NA
V: TRBV27
J: TRBJ2-2
size: NA

DNA: TGTGCCAGCTCACCACCGGGAGGCCGGGCAAGCGAGCAGTACTTC
CDR3: CASSPPGGRASEQYF
D: NA
V: TRBV18
J: TRBJ2-7
size: once

DNA: TGTGCCAGCAGCTTTAGGACAGGGGCAGACTATGGCTACACCTTC
CDR3: CASSFRTGADYGYTF
D: TRBD1
V: TRBV7-9
J: TRBJ1-2
size: NA

DNA: TGTGCCAGCAGCGCGCTCGGGAGCACAGATACGCAGTATTTT
CDR3: CASSALGSTDTQYF
D: NA
V: TRBV6-4
J: TRBJ2-3
size: NA

DNA: TGTGCCAGCAGCCAAGGACAGAGATATAGCAATCAGCCCCAGCATTTT
CDR3: CASSQGQRYSNQPQHF
D: NA
V: TRBV3-1/TRBV3-2
J: TRBJ1-5
size: NA

DNA: TGCGCCAGCAGCATTTCTCAGGGGTGGGATAACAATGAGCAGTTCTTC
CDR3: CASSISQGWDNNEQFF
D: NA
V: TRBV5-1
J: TRBJ2-1
size: NA

DNA: TGTGCCAGCAGTACCACCTACCGGGGCACCCTCCACTTT
CDR3: CASSTTYRGTLHF
D: NA
V: TRBV2
J: TRBJ1-6
size: NA

DNA: TGTGCCAGCAGCCCCGGGACCAATCAGCCCCAGCATTTT
CDR3: CASSPGTNQPQHF
D: NA
V: TRBV11-2
J: TRBJ1-5
size: NA